Described below is a single T cell receptor beta chain sequence and its context. Its antigen is unidentified. The source of the sample is a study of CD4 T cells in relation to SARS-CoV-2 and coronaviruses. Whole-study findings and limits: No donor gave both pre-pandemic and post-infection samples.

Uncultured naive and memory CD4+ T cells supplied DNA for deep TCR-beta sequencing. The method was immunoSEQ multiplex PCR; TCRdb's version includes in-frame clones alone and lacks a portion of them. Of roughly 68,000 clones in the sample, approximately 95% are singletons; the top ten hold around 0.25%. The unexposed donors gave CD4+ T cells in 2011-2018, prior to COVID-19. Naive and memory CD4+ T cells were separated from cryopreserved PBMCs. Germline CDR1 and CDR2: GTSNPN and SVGIG (reference sequence). The CDR3 contains 13 residues. Trimming stripped 1 base from V and 8 bases from J, with 14 bases between.

Sequenced input: naive CD4+ T cells from PBMCs. The subset: naive CD4+ T cells isolated by negative enrichment. The chain has TRBV30 and TRBJ1-2; D not certain. The sequence was collected from a human donor in good health. CDR3 loop: CAWSARTEEGYTF. The CDR3 coding sequence is TGTGCCTGGAGTGCCCGGACCGAGGAGGGCTACACCTTC.